The 18 T cell receptor beta chains in this list originate from one sample, sequenced in a study of blood T cell repertoires in COVID-19. The assay was immunoSEQ multiplex PCR, and TCRdb's table has in-frame clones only and misses some. The profile shows 100,000 or so clones, around 92% of them singletons. The sample comprised peripheral blood. The source of these receptors is an older woman with active COVID-19.

This chain links TRBV6-5 with TRBJ1-3; no clear D. The CDR3 has 12 residues. The germline CDR1 and CDR2 sequences are MNHEY and SVGAGI. Trimming cost V 6 bases and J 0 bases, with 3 bases left between them. CDR3 sequence: CASSFSGNTIYF. The CDR3 nucleotides are TGTGCCAGCAGCTTCTCTGGAAACACCATATATTTT.

This chain uses TRBV4-1 with TRBJ1-6, with D possibly being TRBD1 (5 bases). This CDR3 has 16 amino acids. Germline CDR1 MGHRA, CDR2 YSYEKL. Deletions cut 0 bases from V and 4 bases from J, with 10 bases between. The CDR3 loop reads CASSQEAQAYNSPLHF. CDR3 nucleotide sequence: TGCGCCAGCAGCCAAGAGGCACAGGCGTATAATTCACCCCTCCACTTT.

The chain couples TRBV2 to TRBJ1-5; 7 bases map to TRBD1. CDR3 length equals 15 residues. The ends lost 6 bases at V and 6 bases at J; junction bases unmatched: 11. Germline lookup yields CDR1 SNHLY and CDR2 FYNNEI. The CDR3 sequence is CASRGDRNSGQPQHF. Written as DNA, the CDR3 is TGTGCCAGCAGGGGGGACAGAAACTCGGGTCAGCCCCAGCATTTT.

The chain uses TRBV3-1 (or the pseudogene TRBV3-2) and TRBJ2-7; possible D gene TRBD2, 5 bases. There are 14 residues in the CDR3. V was clipped by 2 bases and J by 1 base, with 9 bases between them. Per the germline V gene, CDR1 is LGHDT and CDR2 is YNNKEL (reference sequence). In DNA, the CDR3 is TGTGCCAGCAGCCAACAGACTACATCCTACGAGCAGTACTTC. Residues: CASSQQTTSYEQYF.

This chain joins TRBV28 and TRBJ1-2, with 8 bases identical to TRBD1. Germline trimming cut 6 bases from V and 8 bases from J; bases unmatched to any gene: 11. The CDR3 runs to 14 residues. CDR1 is MDHEN, CDR2 SYDVKM, per germline. The CDR3 region has the DNA TGTGCCAGCAGGCCAGGGGGCCCCAGGGAAGGCTACACCTTC. This encodes CASRPGGPREGYTF.

The chain is built from TRBV12-3 or TRBV12-4 and TRBJ2-1, with 7 bases that match TRBD2. The J segment lost 8 bases and the V segment lost 4 bases, leaving 2 bases of the junction unmatched. The CDR3 covers 12 residues. The CDR3 bases are TGTGCCAGCAGTTCGGGAGGTTATGAGCAGTTCTTC. As protein: CASSSGGYEQFF.

CDR3: CASSEAAGQGIQPQHF. The CDR3 coding sequence is TGTGCCAGCAGTGAGGCCGCCGGACAGGGTATTCAGCCCCAGCATTTT. The chain employs TRBV6-2 or TRBV6-3 and TRBJ1-5, with 8 bases lining up with TRBD1. Per the germline V gene, CDR1 is MNHEY and CDR2 is SVGEGT. The V segment lost 5 bases and the J segment 6 bases; nucleotides outside the gene matches: 12. CDR3 size: 16 residues.

The V call is TRBV27, the J call TRBJ2-7; 9 bases map to TRBD1. The CDR3 contains 15 residues. With 6 bases clipped from V and 3 bases from J, the junction kept 9 bases outside the gene matches. CDR1 MNHEY and CDR2 SMNVEV come from the germline V gene (reference sequence). This CDR3 reads CASSLSGTGIYEQYF. The CDR3 DNA sequence: TGTGCCAGCAGCCTCTCCGGGACAGGGATCTACGAGCAGTACTTC.

The rearrangement joins TRBV19 to TRBJ1-6, with D unresolved. Trimming cost V 1 base and J 0 bases, with 10 bases left between them. This CDR3 has 17 residues. Germline V CDR1 and CDR2: LNHDA, SQIVND (reference sequence). The CDR3, as DNA: TGTGCCAGTAGTATAGGGGCGGGGAGCTCCTATAATTCACCCCTCCACTTT. This sequence encodes CASSIGAGSSYNSPLHF.

Here the CDR3 DNA reads TGTGCCAGCAGTGAAGTGGGGTCCGGGAATGGCTACACCTTC. Residues: CASSEVGSGNGYTF. The gene calls are TRBV25-1 and TRBJ1-2; D call uncertain. The CDR3 totals 14 residues. CDR1 and CDR2 from the germline V gene are MGHDK and SYGVNS. Trimming shortened V by 2 bases and J by 6 bases, and 13 bases separated the two germline ends.

This chain uses TRBV6-5 with TRBJ2-6; D gene unclear. The CDR3 runs 15 residues. V lost 6 bases and J lost 0, with 9 bases in between. CDR1 is MNHEY and CDR2 is SVGAGI in the germline V gene. In nucleotides, the CDR3 is TGTGCCAGCAGATCTCACAGCTCTGGGGCCAACGTCCTGACTTTC. Its translation: CASRSHSSGANVLTF.

The gene calls are TRBV19 and TRBJ1-1; TRBD1 agrees at 7 bases. The CDR3 consists of 14 residues. J gave up 1 base and V 7 bases, and 6 bases lay outside the gene matches. Germline-derived CDR1 and CDR2 are LNHDA and SQIVND (reference sequence). The CDR3 protein is CASMDRSGNTEAFF. CDR3 DNA: TGTGCCAGTATGGACAGGTCCGGGAACACTGAAGCTTTCTTT.

This clone was observed a handful of times. V is TRBV28 and J is TRBJ2-2, with TRBD2 identical over 7 bases. This CDR3 spans 12 amino acids. From germline, CDR1 is MDHEN and CDR2 SYDVKM. The V gene end was trimmed by 7 bases and the J gene end by 7 bases; junction bases not matched to a gene: 3. The CDR3: CASNGRGGELFF. DNA for the CDR3: TGTGCCAGCAATGGGAGGGGCGGGGAGCTGTTTTTT.

In this sample, this clone turned up a few times. The rearrangement uses TRBV19 and TRBJ1-2, with D possibly TRBD1 on 5 matching bases. Germline V gene sequence: CDR1 LNHDA, CDR2 SQIVND (reference sequence). This CDR3 has 14 residues. Trimming took 3 bases from V and 4 from J, leaving 12 bases between them. CDR3 in DNA: TGTGCCAGTAGTATTCAGGGAGGAGGCTATGGCTACACCTTC. Amino acids: CASSIQGGGYGYTF.

V usage is TRBV19 and J usage is TRBJ2-1; 8 bases match TRBD1. CDR3 length: 13 amino acids. Losses at the gene ends were 6 bases for V and 7 bases for J; bases not matched to a gene: 5. Germline CDR1 is LNHDA and CDR2 is SQIVND (reference sequence). The CDR3 DNA reads as TGTGCCAGTAGAACCCGACAGGGGAATGAGCAGTTCTTC. As protein: CASRTRQGNEQFF.

The rearrangement links TRBV24-1 to TRBJ1-1, with 12 bases aligning to TRBD1. After removal of 2 bases from V and 4 bases from J, the junction contained 1 base not matched to a gene. Germline V CDR1 and CDR2: KGHDR, SFDVKD. The CDR3 is 15 amino acids. The CDR3 loop reads CATSDSGQGATEAFF. In nucleotides, the CDR3 is TGTGCCACCAGTGATTCGGGACAGGGGGCCACTGAAGCTTTCTTT.

The chain uses TRBV11-2 and TRBJ1-2, with 8 bases identical to TRBD1. J lost 8 bases, V lost 5 bases, and 13 bases had no gene match. The CDR3 totals 15 residues. Germline V gene data show CDR1 as SGHAT and CDR2 as FQNNGV. CDR3 protein: CASSPKGQEMRGYTF. In DNA, the CDR3 is TGTGCCAGCAGCCCCAAGGGACAGGAGATGCGGGGCTACACCTTC.

The chain combines TRBV11-2 with TRBJ2-1; 8 positions agree with TRBD2. Germline V gene sequence: CDR1 SGHAT, CDR2 FQNNGV. The CDR3 consists of 14 residues. Trimming took 5 bases from V and 4 from J; bases not matched to a gene: 4. The CDR3 region is CASSTRGGYNEQFF. Written as DNA, the CDR3 is TGTGCCAGCAGCACCCGGGGGGGATACAATGAGCAGTTCTTC.